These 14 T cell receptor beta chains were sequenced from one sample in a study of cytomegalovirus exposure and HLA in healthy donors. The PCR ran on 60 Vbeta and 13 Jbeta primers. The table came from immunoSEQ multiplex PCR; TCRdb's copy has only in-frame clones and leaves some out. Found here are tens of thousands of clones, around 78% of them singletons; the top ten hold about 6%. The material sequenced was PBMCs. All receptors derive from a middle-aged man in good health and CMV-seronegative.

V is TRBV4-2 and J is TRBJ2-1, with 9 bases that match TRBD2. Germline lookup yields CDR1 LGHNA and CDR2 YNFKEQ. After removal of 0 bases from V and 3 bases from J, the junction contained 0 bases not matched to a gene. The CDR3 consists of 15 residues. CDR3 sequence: CASSQELAGYNEQFF. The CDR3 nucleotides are TGTGCCAGCAGCCAAGAACTAGCGGGCTACAATGAGCAGTTCTTC.

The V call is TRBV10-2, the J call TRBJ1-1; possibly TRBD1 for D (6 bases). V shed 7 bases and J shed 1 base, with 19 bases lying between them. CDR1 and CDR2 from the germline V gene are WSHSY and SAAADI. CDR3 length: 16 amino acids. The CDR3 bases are TGCGCCAGCACAAAGGGGGTGGGGATCGCGAACACTGAAGCTTTCTTT. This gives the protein CASTKGVGIANTEAFF.

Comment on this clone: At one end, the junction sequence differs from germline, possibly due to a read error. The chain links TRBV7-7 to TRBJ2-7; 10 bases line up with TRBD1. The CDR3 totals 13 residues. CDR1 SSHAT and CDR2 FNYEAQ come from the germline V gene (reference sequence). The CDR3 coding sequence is TGTGCTAGCAGCTGGACAGGGGGCTACGAGCAGTACTTC. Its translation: CASSWTGGYEQYF.

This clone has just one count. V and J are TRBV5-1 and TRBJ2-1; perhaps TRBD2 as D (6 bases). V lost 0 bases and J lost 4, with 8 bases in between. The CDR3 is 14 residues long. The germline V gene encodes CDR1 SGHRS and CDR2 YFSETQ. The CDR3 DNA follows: TGCGCCAGCAGCTTGGGACTAGTGTACAATGAGCAGTTCTTC. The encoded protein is CASSLGLVYNEQFF.

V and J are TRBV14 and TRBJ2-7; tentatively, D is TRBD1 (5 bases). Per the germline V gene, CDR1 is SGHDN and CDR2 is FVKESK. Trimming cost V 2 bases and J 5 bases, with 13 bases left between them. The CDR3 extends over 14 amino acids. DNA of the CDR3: TGTGCCAGCAGCCAAATGCAGGGAAGGAACGAGCAGTACTTC. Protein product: CASSQMQGRNEQYF.

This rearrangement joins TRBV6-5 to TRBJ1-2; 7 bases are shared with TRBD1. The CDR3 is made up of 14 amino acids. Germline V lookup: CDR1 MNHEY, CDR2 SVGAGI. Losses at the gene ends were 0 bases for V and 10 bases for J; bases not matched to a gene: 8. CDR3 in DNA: TGTGCCAGCAGTTACTCGGACAGGTCTTGGGACTACACCTTC. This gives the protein CASSYSDRSWDYTF.

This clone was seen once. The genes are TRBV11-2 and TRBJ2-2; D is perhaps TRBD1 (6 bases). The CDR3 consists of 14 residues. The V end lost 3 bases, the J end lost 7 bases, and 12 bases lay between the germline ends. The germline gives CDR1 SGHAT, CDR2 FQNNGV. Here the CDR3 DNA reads TGTGCCAGCAGCTTCTGGGGGCGAAGCGGGGAGCTGTTTTTT. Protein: CASSFWGRSGELFF.

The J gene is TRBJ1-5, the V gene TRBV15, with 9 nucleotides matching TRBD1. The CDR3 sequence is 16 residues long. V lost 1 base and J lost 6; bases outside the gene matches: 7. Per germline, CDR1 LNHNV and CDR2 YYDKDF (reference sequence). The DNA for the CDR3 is TGTGCCACCAGCAGAGTGTTTATGACAGGGGGTCAGCCCCAGCATTTT. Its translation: CATSRVFMTGGQPQHF.

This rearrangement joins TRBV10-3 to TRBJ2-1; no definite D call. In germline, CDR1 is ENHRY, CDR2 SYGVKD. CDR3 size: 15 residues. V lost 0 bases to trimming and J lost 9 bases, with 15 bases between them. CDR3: CAISESDRRQSEQFF. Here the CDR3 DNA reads TGTGCCATCAGTGAGTCTGATAGGCGGCAGAGTGAGCAGTTCTTC.

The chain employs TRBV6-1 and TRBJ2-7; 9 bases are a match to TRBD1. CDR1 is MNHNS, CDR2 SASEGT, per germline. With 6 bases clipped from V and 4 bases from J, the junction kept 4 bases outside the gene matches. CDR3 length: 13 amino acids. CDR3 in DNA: TGTGCCAGCAGCAGGGACAGGGCTTACGAGCAGTACTTC. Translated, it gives CASSRDRAYEQYF.

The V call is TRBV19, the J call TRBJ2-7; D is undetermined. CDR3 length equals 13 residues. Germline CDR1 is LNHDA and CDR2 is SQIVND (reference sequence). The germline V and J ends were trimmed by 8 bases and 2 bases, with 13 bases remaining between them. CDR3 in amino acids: CASSPGGAYEQYF. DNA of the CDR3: TGTGCCAGTTCCCCTGGCGGAGCCTACGAGCAGTACTTC.

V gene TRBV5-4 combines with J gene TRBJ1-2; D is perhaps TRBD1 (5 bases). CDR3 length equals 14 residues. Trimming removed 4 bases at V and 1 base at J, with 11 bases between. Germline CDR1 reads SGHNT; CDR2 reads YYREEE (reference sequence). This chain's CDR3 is CASSETGVNYGYTF. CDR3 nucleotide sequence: TGTGCCAGCAGCGAAACAGGAGTTAACTATGGCTACACCTTC.

The CDR3 DNA reads as TGTGCCATCGGAGGACAGGGGCGTGAGACCCAGTACTTC. It encodes CAIGGQGRETQYF. The chain uses TRBV10-3 and TRBJ2-5; 9 nucleotides line up with TRBD1. The length of the CDR3 is 13 residues. V lost 8 bases to trimming and J lost 5 bases; unmatched junction nucleotides: 6. The germline V gene has CDR1 ENHRY and CDR2 SYGVKD.

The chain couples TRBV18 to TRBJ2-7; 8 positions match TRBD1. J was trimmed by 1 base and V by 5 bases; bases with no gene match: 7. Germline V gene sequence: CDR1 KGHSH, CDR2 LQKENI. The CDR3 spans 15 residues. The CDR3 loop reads CASSGGQVASYEQYF. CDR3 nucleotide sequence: TGTGCCAGCTCAGGGGGACAGGTTGCATCCTACGAGCAGTACTTC.